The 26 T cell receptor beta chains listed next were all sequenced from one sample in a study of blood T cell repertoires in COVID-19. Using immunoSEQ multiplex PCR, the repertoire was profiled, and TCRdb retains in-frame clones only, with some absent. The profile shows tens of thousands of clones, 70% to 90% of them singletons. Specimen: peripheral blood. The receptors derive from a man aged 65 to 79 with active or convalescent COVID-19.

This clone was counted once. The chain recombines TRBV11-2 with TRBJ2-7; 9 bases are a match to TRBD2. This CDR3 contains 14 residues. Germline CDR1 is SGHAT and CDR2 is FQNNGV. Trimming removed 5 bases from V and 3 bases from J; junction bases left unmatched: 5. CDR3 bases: TGTGCCAGCAGCACGGGACTAGCCAACTACGAGCAGTACTTC. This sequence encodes CASSTGLANYEQYF.

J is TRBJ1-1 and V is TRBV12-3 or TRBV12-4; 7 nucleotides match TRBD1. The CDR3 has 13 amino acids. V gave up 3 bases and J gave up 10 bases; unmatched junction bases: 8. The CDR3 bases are TGTGCCAGCAGTTTGAATGACAGGGCAGCAGCTTTCTTT. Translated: CASSLNDRAAAFF.

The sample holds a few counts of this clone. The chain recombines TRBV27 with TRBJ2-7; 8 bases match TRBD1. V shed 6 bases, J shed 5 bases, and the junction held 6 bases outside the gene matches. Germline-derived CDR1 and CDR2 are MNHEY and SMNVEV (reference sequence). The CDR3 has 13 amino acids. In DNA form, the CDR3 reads TGTGCCAGCAGCGCGGACAGGGCCCACGAGCAGTACTTC. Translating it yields CASSADRAHEQYF.

DNA for the CDR3: TGTGCCATCAGGGCCCAAGAGACCCAGTACTTC. Its protein product is CAIRAQETQYF. The rearrangement uses TRBV10-3 and TRBJ2-5, with D hard to call. The germline V and J ends were trimmed by 6 bases and 1 base, with 3 bases remaining between them. CDR1 is ENHRY and CDR2 is SYGVKD in the germline V gene. The CDR3 is 11 residues long.

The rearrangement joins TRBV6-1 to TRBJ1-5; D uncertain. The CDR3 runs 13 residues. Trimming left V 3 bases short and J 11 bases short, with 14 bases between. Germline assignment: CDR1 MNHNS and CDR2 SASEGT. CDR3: CASSDPQAKSQHF. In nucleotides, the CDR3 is TGTGCCAGCAGTGATCCCCAAGCCAAATCCCAGCATTTT.

As DNA, the CDR3 is TGTGCCAGCAGTTTTGGCCTAGCGGGAGAAGTTGCCGGGGAGCTGTTTTTT. Its protein product is CASSFGLAGEVAGELFF. The chain combines TRBV28 with TRBJ2-2; TRBD2 agrees at 10 bases. Germline V gene data show CDR1 as MDHEN and CDR2 as SYDVKM. The V gene end was trimmed by 3 bases and the J gene end by 6 bases; junction bases not matched to a gene: 10. This CDR3 spans 17 amino acids.

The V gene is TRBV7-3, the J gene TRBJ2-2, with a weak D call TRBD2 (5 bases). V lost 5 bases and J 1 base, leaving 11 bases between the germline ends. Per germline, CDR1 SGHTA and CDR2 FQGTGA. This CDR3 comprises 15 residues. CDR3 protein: CASSLEGWNTGELFF. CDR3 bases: TGTGCCAGCAGCCTAGAGGGATGGAACACCGGGGAGCTGTTTTTT. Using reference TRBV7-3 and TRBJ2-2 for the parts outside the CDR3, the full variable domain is GAGVSQTPSNKVTEKGKYVELRCDPISGHTALYWYRQSLGQGPEFLIYFQGTGAADDSGLPNDRFFAVRPEGSVSTLKIQRTERGDSAVYLCASSLEGWNTGELFFGEGSRLTVL.

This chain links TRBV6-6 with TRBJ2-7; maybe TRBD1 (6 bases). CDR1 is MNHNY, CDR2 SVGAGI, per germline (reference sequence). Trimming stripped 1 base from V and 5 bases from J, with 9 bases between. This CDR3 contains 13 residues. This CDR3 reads CASSYFGGDEQYF. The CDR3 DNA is TGTGCCAGCAGTTACTTTGGGGGCGACGAGCAGTACTTC.

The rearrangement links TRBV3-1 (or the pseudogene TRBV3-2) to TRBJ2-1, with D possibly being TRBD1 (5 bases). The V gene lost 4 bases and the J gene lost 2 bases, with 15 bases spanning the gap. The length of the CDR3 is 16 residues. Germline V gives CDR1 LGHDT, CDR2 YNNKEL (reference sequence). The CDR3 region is CASSPYGRVTYNEQFF. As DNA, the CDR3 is TGTGCCAGCAGCCCTTACGGCAGGGTAACCTACAATGAGCAGTTCTTC.

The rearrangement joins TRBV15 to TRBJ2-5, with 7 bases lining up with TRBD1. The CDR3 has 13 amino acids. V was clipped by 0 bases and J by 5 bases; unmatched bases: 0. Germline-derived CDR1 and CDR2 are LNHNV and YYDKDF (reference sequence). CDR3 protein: CATSREQGETQYF. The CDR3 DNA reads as TGTGCCACCAGCAGAGAACAGGGGGAGACCCAGTACTTC.

The CDR3, as DNA: TGTGCCAGCACGGTACAGGTCAGCTATGGCTACACCTTC. Translating it yields CASTVQVSYGYTF. The rearrangement links TRBV2 to TRBJ1-2; a possible D gene is TRBD1 (5 bases). The CDR3 spans 13 residues. CDR1 SNHLY and CDR2 FYNNEI come from the germline V gene. V lost 7 bases, J lost 4 bases, and 13 bases lay in between. The full variable domain, rest sourced from reference TRBV2 and TRBJ1-2, is EPEVTQTPSHQVTQMGQEVILRCVPISNHLYFYWYRQILGQKVEFLVSFYNNEISEKSEIFDDQFSVERPDGSNFTLKIRSTKLEDSAMYFCASTVQVSYGYTFGSGTRLTVV.

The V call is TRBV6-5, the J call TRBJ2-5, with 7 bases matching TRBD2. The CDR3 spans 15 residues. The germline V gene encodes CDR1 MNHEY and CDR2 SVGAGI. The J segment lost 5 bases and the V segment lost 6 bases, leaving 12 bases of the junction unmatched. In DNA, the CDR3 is TGTGCCAGCAGCGGGCTAGCGGCACCCTGGGAGACCCAGTACTTC. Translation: CASSGLAAPWETQYF.

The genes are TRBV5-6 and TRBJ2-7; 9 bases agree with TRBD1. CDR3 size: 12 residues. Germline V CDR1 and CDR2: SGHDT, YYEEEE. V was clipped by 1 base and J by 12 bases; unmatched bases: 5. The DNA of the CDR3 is TGTGCCAGCAGCTTGTCCGGGACAGGGTTGTACTTC. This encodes CASSLSGTGLYF.

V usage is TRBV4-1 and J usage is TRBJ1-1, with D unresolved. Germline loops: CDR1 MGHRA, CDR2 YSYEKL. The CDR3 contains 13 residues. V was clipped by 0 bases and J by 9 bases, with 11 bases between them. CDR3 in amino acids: CASSQDVGPKAFF. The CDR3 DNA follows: TGCGCCAGCAGCCAAGATGTGGGCCCCAAAGCTTTCTTT.

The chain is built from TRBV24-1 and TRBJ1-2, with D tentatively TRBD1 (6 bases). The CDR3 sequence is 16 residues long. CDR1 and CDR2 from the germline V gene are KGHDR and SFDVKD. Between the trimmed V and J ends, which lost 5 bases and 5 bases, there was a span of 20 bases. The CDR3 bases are TGTGCCACCAGTGCACCGGGGGGGCCTAGGGGTTATGGCTACACCTTC. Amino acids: CATSAPGGPRGYGYTF.

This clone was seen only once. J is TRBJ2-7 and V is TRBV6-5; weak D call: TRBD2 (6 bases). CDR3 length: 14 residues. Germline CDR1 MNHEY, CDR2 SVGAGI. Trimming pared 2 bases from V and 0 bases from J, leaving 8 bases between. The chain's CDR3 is CASSYIGSSYEQYF. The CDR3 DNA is TGTGCCAGCAGTTACATCGGGAGCTCCTACGAGCAGTACTTC.

The CDR3 sequence is CASSQVSGADTGAHQPQHF. Written as DNA, the CDR3 is TGTGCCAGCAGCCAAGTTAGTGGGGCGGATACAGGGGCCCATCAGCCCCAGCATTTT. The chain employs TRBV4-2 and TRBJ1-5; 7 bases line up with TRBD1. After removal of 1 base from V and 5 bases from J, the junction contained 17 bases not matched to a gene. This CDR3 is 19 amino acids long. Germline V CDR1 and CDR2: LGHNA, YNFKEQ.

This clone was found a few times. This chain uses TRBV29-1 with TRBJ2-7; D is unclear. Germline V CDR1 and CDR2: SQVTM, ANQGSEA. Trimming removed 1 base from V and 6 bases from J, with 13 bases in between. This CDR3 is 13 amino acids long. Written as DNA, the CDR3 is TGCAGCGTTGAAGTGCGTGCGGCAAGCGAGCAGTACTTC. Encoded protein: CSVEVRAASEQYF.

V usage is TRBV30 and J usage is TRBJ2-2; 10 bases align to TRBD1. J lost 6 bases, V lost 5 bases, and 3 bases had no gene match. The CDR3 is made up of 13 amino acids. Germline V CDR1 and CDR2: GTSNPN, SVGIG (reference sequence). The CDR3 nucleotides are TGTGCCTGGCGACAGGGGGCGGCCGGGGAGCTGTTTTTT. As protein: CAWRQGAAGELFF. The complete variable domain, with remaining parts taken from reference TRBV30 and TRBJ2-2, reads SQTIHQWPATLVQPVGSPLSLECTVEGTSNPNLYWYRQAAGRGLQLLFYSVGIGQISSEVPQNLSASRPQDRQFILSSKKLLLSDSGFYLCAWRQGAAGELFFGEGSRLTVL.

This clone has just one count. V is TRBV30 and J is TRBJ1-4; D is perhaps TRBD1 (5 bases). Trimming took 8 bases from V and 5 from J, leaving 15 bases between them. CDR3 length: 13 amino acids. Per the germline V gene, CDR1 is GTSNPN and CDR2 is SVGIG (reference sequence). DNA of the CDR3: TGTGCCCTCCGTACCCGGGGGAATGAAAAACTGTTTTTT. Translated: CALRTRGNEKLFF.

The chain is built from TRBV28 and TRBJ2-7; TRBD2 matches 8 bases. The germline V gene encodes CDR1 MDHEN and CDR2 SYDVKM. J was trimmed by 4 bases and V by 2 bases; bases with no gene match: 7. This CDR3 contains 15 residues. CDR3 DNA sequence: TGTGCCAGCAGTTTAGTACGGAGCGGGAGTTACGAGCAGTACTTC. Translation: CASSLVRSGSYEQYF.

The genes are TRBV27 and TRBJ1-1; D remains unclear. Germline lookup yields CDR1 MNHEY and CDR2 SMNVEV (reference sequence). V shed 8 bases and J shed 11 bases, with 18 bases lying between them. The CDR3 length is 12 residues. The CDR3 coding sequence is TGTGCCAGCCGCTCCTTCGGGGAATGTGCTTTCTTT. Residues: CASRSFGECAFF.

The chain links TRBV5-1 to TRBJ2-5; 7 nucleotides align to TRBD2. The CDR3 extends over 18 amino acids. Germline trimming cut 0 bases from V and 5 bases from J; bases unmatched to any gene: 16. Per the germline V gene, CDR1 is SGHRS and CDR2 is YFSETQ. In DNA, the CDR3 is TGCGCCAGCAGCTTGGAAGGGTGGGGCGGGAGTGTGTCGGAGACCCAGTACTTC. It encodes CASSLEGWGGSVSETQYF.

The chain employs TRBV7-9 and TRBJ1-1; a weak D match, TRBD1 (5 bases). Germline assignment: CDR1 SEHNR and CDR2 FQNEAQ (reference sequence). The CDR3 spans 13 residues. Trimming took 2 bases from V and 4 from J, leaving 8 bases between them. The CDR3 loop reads CASSLRGTTEAFF. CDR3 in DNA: TGTGCCAGCAGCTTACGGGGGACCACTGAAGCTTTCTTT. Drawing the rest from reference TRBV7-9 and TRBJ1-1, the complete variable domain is DTGVSQNPRHKITKRGQNVTFRCDPISEHNRLYWYRQTLGQGPEFLTYFQNEAQLEKSRLLSDRFSAERPKGSFSTLEIQRTEQGDSAMYLCASSLRGTTEAFFGQGTRLTVV.

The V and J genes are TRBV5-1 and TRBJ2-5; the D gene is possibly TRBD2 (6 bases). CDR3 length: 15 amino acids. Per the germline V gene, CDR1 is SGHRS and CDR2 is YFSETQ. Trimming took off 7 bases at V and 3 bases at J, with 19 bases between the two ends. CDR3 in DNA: TGCGCCAGCGGGGAGGAGGGGTATGAGGAAGAGACCCAGTACTTC. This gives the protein CASGEEGYEEETQYF.

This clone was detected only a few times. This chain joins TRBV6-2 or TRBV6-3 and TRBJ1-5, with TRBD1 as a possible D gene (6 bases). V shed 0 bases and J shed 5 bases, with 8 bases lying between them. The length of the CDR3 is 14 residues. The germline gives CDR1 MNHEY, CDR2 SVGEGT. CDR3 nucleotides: TGTGCCAGCAGTTACTCGGACAGCTATCAGCCCCAGCATTTT. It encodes CASSYSDSYQPQHF.